Listed below are T cell receptor beta chains from one sample, sequenced in a study of blood T cell repertoires in COVID-19. Clones were sequenced by immunoSEQ multiplex PCR, and TCRdb holds only the in-frame ones, with some missing. The table has hundreds of thousands of clones, less than 90% seen once. The specimen sequenced was PBMCs or T cells enriched from blood (not recorded which). Source of these receptors: a woman aged 55-70 years who had recovered from COVID-19. CDR3s include the opening cysteine and the closing phenylalanine or tryptophan. A D gene is named only where the DNA matches it firmly. Only some rows state a clone size, as once, few, many or a class for expanded clones.

D | size | J | V | DNA | CDR3
. | . | TRBJ2-1 | TRBV6-6 | TGTGCCAGCAGTTACACACAGGTAGAATACAATGAGCAGTTCTTC | CASSYTQVEYNEQFF
. | . | TRBJ1-6 | TRBV27 | TGTGCCAGCAGTTTGGGCAGAACCTATAATTCACCCCTCCACTTT | CASSLGRTYNSPLHF
. | . | TRBJ1-1 | TRBV30 | TGTGCCTGGAGGGGGAGGAACACTGAAGCTTTCTTT | CAWRGRNTEAFF
. | . | TRBJ1-2 | TRBV5-4 | TGTGCCAGCAGCTTGGCGGGGGGGCCCTTGTGGGGCTACACCTTC | CASSLAGGPLWGYTF
. | . | TRBJ2-7 | TRBV20-1 | TGCAGTGCTAGTCCTATCGACAGACTCTACGAGCAGTACTTC | CSASPIDRLYEQYF
. | . | TRBJ1-5 | TRBV2 | TGTGCCAGCAGTGAAGCCTCTTCTTATCAGCCCCAGCATTTT | CASSEASSYQPQHF
. | . | TRBJ1-1 | TRBV19 | TGTGCCAGTACCCTTACAGGGTGGAACACTGAAGCTTTCTTT | CASTLTGWNTEAFF
. | . | TRBJ1-1 | TRBV6-1 | TGTGCCAGCAGTGAAATGGGGGGGCGCACTGAAGCTTTCTTT | CASSEMGGRTEAFF
. | . | TRBJ1-6 | TRBV2 | TGTGCCAGCAGTGAACAGGGGATAGGTTCACCCCTCCACTTT | CASSEQGIGSPLHF
. | . | TRBJ2-3 | TRBV5-1 | TGCGCCAGCAGCTTGGAGGGGGGGTCCACAGATACGCAGTATTTT | CASSLEGGSTDTQYF
. | few | TRBJ1-4 | TRBV6-5 | TGTGCCAGCAGTTACGGGGAGGAAAAACTGTTTTTT | CASSYGEEKLFF
. | . | TRBJ1-1 | TRBV19 | TGTGCCAGTAGTATGCCAGGGGAGAACACTGAAGCTTTCTTT | CASSMPGENTEAFF
TRBD2 | few | TRBJ2-5 | TRBV6-5 | TGTGCCAGCATACGGACGGGACTAGCGGGGGGGACCCAGTACTTC | CASIRTGLAGGTQYF
TRBD1 | . | TRBJ2-5 | TRBV12-5 | TGTGCTAGTGGTAAAGGGACAGTCCAAGAGACCCAGTACTTC | CASGKGTVQETQYF
TRBD1 | . | TRBJ2-1 | TRBV5-6 | TGTGCCAGCAGCTTCGGGGACAGTTCCTACAATGAGCAGTTCTTC | CASSFGDSSYNEQFF
. | . | TRBJ1-6 | TRBV19 | TGTGCCAGTAAAGAGGTGCCCTATAATTCACCCCTCCACTTT | CASKEVPYNSPLHF
. | . | TRBJ2-2 | TRBV7-6 | TGTGCCAGCAGCTCCCCAAGCCTTCGGGGCACCGGGGAGCTGTTTTTT | CASSSPSLRGTGELFF
. | once | TRBJ2-3 | TRBV10-3 | TGTGCCATGAACGGCGGGCTCGCCACAGATACGCAGTATTTT | CAMNGGLATDTQYF
TRBD1 | few | TRBJ2-7 | TRBV9 | TGTGCCAGCAGCGTAGCTTGGACAGGGGGCGACGAGCAGTACTTC | CASSVAWTGGDEQYF
. | . | TRBJ1-2 | TRBV5-5 | TGTGCCAGCAGCTTGGGCCTGCAGTATGGCTACACCTTC | CASSLGLQYGYTF
TRBD1 | . | TRBJ1-2 | TRBV19 | TGTGCCAGTAGTATACTCGGACAGGGTAAAGATGGCTACACCTTC | CASSILGQGKDGYTF
. | . | TRBJ1-5 | TRBV7-2 | TGTGCCAGCAGCCCGGGAGGAGGCAATCAGCCCCAGCATTTT | CASSPGGGNQPQHF
. | few | TRBJ1-3 | TRBV7-2 | TGTGCCAGCAGCTTAGGTGCACCAGGGACTGGAAACACCATATATTTT | CASSLGAPGTGNTIYF
. | . | TRBJ1-4 | TRBV19 | TGTGCCAGTAGTATCCCTCCGGGAGGCGAAAAACTGTTTTTT | CASSIPPGGEKLFF
TRBD1 | . | TRBJ2-5 | TRBV2 | TGTGCCAGCAGAACGGCCCCCGGACAGGGAGGAGAAGAGACCCAGTACTTC | CASRTAPGQGGEETQYF
TRBD2 | . | TRBJ2-1 | TRBV3-1/TRBV3-2 | TGTGCCAGCAGCCATAGCGGGGGGCCGCACAATGAGCAGTTCTTC | CASSHSGGPHNEQFF
TRBD1 | . | TRBJ1-2 | TRBV28 | TGTGCCAGCAGTTTGGACAGGGAGGACTATGGCTACACCTTC | CASSLDREDYGYTF
TRBD1 | . | TRBJ1-2 | TRBV9 | TGTGCCAGCAGTCCTCACCAGGGGGCCTATGGCTACACCTTC | CASSPHQGAYGYTF
TRBD1 | . | TRBJ1-5 | TRBV30 | TGTGCCTGGAAAGCCGCAGGGGGCGGTCAGCCCCAGCATTTT | CAWKAAGGGQPQHF
. | . | TRBJ1-6 | TRBV12-3/TRBV12-4 | TGTGCCAGCAGTTTACAGGGAAGGTCACCCCTCCACTTT | CASSLQGRSPLHF
TRBD2 | . | TRBJ2-1 | TRBV11-3 | TGTGCCAGCAGCTCTTCCCGGGAGGCGTTCTTC | CASSSSREAFF
. | . | TRBJ1-5 | TRBV12-1 | TGTGCCAGCAGCTTTGCTACAGGTTATAGCAATCAGCCCCAGCATTTT | CASSFATGYSNQPQHF
. | once | TRBJ2-3 | TRBV6-5 | TGTGCCAGACGGGGAGGGGGACCCACAGATACGCAGTATTTT | CARRGGGPTDTQYF
TRBD1 | . | TRBJ1-2 | TRBV5-1 | TGCGCCAGCAGCTTGGCCTGGGACAGGGGGCAGGTTGGCTACACCTTC | CASSLAWDRGQVGYTF
TRBD2 | . | TRBJ2-3 | TRBV3-1/TRBV3-2 | TGTGCCAGCAGTCTAGCGGGGGCCGAACTCGATACGCAGTATTTT | CASSLAGAELDTQYF
TRBD1 | . | TRBJ2-6 | TRBV15 | TGTGCCACCGGAGGGGGGACAGGGGTAACTGGGGCCAACGTCCTGACTTTC | CATGGGTGVTGANVLTF
TRBD1 | few | TRBJ2-1 | TRBV6-1 | TGTGCCAGCAGTGAGATAGGACAGGGGGCCAATGAGCAGTTCTTC | CASSEIGQGANEQFF